A selection of T cell receptor beta chains follows, all from one sample in a study of T cell changes during pregnancy in multiple sclerosis. The method was immunoSEQ multiplex PCR; TCRdb's version includes in-frame clones alone and lacks a portion of them. The top ten clones hold about 2.5% of a sample with tens of thousands of clones, approximately 94% of them seen once. The source was CD8+ T cells from peripheral blood mononuclear cells, collected after pregnancy. These receptors all stem from a female donor with multiple sclerosis, enrolled in a pregnancy study. CDR3s include the opening cysteine and the closing phenylalanine or tryptophan. A D gene is named only where the DNA matches it firmly. The size field is filled for only some rows; it gives once, few, many or a size class.

D gene,clone size,V gene,CDR3 length,J gene,CDR3 protein,CDR3 DNA
TRBD1,few,TRBV9,16,TRBJ2-2,CASSGTGNLFAGELFF,TGTGCCAGCAGCGGGACAGGGAATTTGTTCGCCGGGGAGCTGTTTTTT
NA,NA,TRBV27,15,TRBJ2-2,CASSFGGSNTGELFF,TGTGCCAGCAGTTTTGGCGGGTCGAACACCGGGGAGCTGTTTTTT
TRBD2,NA,TRBV30,17,TRBJ2-3,CAWERLAGVKLGDTQYF,TGTGCCTGGGAAAGACTAGCGGGAGTCAAGCTCGGAGATACGCAGTATTTT
TRBD1,once,TRBV28,14,TRBJ1-5,CASGTGLGNQPQHF,TGTGCCAGCGGGACAGGGTTGGGCAATCAGCCCCAGCATTTT
TRBD1,NA,TRBV19,15,TRBJ2-1,CASSIDRGSYNEQFF,TGTGCCAGTAGTATTGACAGGGGTTCCTACAATGAGCAGTTCTTC
TRBD1,NA,TRBV7-9,14,TRBJ1-2,CASRSGQGAQGYTF,TGTGCCAGCAGGTCCGGTCAGGGGGCGCAGGGCTACACCTTC
NA,few,TRBV7-9,14,TRBJ2-2,CAPERSPNTGELFF,TGTGCCCCCGAAAGGAGTCCGAACACCGGGGAGCTGTTTTTT
NA,NA,TRBV5-1,12,TRBJ2-1,CASSLLYNEQFF,TGCGCCAGCAGCTTGCTCTACAATGAGCAGTTCTTC
NA,NA,TRBV4-3,16,TRBJ1-4,CASSQDLRSGYEKLFF,TGCGCCAGCAGCCAAGATCTTCGCAGTGGCTATGAAAAACTGTTTTTT
NA,NA,TRBV30,13,TRBJ1-1,CAWNDGGGTEAFF,TGTGCCTGGAATGACGGTGGAGGCACTGAAGCTTTCTTT
TRBD1,NA,TRBV5-4,16,TRBJ1-1,CASSLGRQGARGEAFF,TGTGCCAGCAGCTTGGGAAGACAGGGGGCGAGGGGTGAAGCTTTCTTT
NA,NA,TRBV30,16,TRBJ2-3,CAWSVPRGPSTDTQYF,TGTGCCTGGAGTGTACCCAGGGGCCCTAGCACAGATACGCAGTATTTT
TRBD1,NA,TRBV28,15,TRBJ1-5,CASSLDRGPYQPQHF,TGTGCCAGCAGTTTAGACAGGGGGCCTTATCAGCCCCAGCATTTT
TRBD1,NA,TRBV5-1,12,TRBJ1-1,CASSSGTGKAFF,TGCGCCAGCAGTTCCGGGACAGGGAAAGCTTTCTTT
TRBD2,NA,TRBV7-9,16,TRBJ2-1,CASSSTGTSGNNEQFF,TGTGCCAGCAGCTCTACCGGGACTAGCGGAAACAATGAGCAGTTCTTC
TRBD2,NA,TRBV6-1,14,TRBJ2-7,CASGHIAGAYEQYF,TGTGCCAGCGGACACATAGCGGGGGCCTACGAGCAGTACTTC
TRBD2,NA,TRBV7-8,16,TRBJ2-1,CASKGGPSGRSNEQFF,TGTGCCAGCAAGGGGGGCCCTAGCGGGAGAAGTAATGAGCAGTTCTTC
TRBD1,NA,TRBV27,16,TRBJ2-3,CASRTRTGKGTDTQYF,TGTGCCAGCAGAACGAGGACAGGAAAGGGGACAGATACGCAGTATTTT